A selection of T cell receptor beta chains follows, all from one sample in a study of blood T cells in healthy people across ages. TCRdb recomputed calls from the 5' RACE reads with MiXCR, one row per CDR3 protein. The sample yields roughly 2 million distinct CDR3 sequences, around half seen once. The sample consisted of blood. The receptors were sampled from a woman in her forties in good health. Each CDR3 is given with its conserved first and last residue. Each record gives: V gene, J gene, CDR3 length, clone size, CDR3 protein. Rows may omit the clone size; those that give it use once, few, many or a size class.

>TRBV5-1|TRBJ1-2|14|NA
CASRGDAKSYGYTF
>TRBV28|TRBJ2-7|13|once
CASNHRRTYEQYF
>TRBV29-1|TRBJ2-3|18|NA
CSVVLTSRETVFTDTQYF
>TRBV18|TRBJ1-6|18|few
CASSALTGDGAYNSPLHF
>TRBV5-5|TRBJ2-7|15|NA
CASSLTGGYLGEQYF
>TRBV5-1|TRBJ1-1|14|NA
CASSFGVGGTEAFF
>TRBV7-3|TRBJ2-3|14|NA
CASSPTKGADTQYF
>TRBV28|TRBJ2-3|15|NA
CASSHGARGTDTQYF
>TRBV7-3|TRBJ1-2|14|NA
CASSPVAASGGYTF
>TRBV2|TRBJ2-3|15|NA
CASSESVGDSDTQYF
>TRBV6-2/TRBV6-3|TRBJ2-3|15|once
CASSRTGGGTDTRYF
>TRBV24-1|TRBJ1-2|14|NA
CATSDSGRAVGYTF
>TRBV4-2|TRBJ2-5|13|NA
CASSQEGKETQYF
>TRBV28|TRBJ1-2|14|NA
CASSLSSRTYGYTF
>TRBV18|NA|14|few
CASSLQAWWETQYF
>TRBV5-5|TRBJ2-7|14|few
CASSLEPSSYEQYF
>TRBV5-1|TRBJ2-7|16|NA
CASSLIPGLAAYEQYF
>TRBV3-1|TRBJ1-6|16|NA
CASSQPGTGVGSPLHF
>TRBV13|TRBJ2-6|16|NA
CASSLKVRTTANVLTF
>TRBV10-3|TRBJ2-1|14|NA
CAISEPDRNNEQFF
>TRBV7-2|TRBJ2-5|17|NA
CTSSSRLAGGTQETQYF
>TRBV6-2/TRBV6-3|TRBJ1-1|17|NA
CASSRGDTWPGNTEAFF
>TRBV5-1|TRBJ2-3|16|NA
CASSLGYTSSTDTQYF
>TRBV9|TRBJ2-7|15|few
CASSPTGYRIDEQYF
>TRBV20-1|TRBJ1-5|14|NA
CSALSRDSNQPQHF
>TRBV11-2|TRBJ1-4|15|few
CASTGSIGLGEKLFF
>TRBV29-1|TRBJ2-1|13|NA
CSVAQIVRDEQFF
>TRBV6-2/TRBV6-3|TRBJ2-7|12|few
CAITGDNYEQYF
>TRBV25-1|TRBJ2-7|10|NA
CASSDRTLYF
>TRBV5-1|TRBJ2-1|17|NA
CASSLQSAGGLSHEQFF
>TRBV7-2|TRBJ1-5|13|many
CASSLLMDQPQHF
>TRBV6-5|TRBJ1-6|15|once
CASSYGPFDNSPLHF
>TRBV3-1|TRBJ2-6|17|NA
CASSQEFGDTGANVLTF
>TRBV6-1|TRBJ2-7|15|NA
CASNPRTSGSYEQYF
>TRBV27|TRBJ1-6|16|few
CASSVTGGNNNSPLHF
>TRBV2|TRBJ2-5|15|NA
CASSGRTGQQETQYF
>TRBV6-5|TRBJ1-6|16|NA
CASSYSGRNPHSPLHF
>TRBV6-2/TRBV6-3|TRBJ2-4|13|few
CASQQLAKNIQYF
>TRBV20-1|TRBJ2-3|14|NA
CSAAAGSWTDTQYF
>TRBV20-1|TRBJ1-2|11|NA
CSAQQGYGYTF
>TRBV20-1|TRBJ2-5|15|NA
CSARRLVEYQETQYF
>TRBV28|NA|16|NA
CASTVGDSGVGETQYF